Described below is a single TCR beta chain sequence and its context. The rectum was sampled with one to two pinch biopsies at colonoscopy. V lost 2 bases, J lost 6 bases, and 12 bases lay in between. This CDR3 comprises 14 residues. Germline V gene sequence: CDR1 KGHSH, CDR2 LQKENI. This sample was taken from a study of pediatric ulcerative colitis. This table comes from immunoSEQ multiplex PCR, and its TCRdb copy is limited to in-frame clones, with some not included. The data contain about 25,000 clones, approximately 71% of them seen just once; the ten biggest clones take up roughly 7%. Sequencing was done on a sample of gut tissue. The rearrangement joins TRBV18 to TRBJ2-3; D remains unclear. The sequence was collected from a boy under 18 with severe ulcerative colitis. The CDR3, as DNA: TGTGCCAGCTCACCAGAACCGAGTTCGGATACGCAGTATTTT. Protein: CASSPEPSSDTQYF.